The subject of this entry is one TCR beta chain. This clonotype occurred a few times. Its target antigen remains unknown. Per-base quality was not reported, and no clone a single base away is much larger than it. Its CDR3 holds 12 amino acids, cysteine through phenylalanine. Only the CDR3 DNA is retained, 36 bases long and in frame from the first base. V and J are truncated by 3 bases and 3 bases respectively, leaving an intervening sequence of 5 bases. CDR1 and CDR2, per the germline V gene (reference sequence), are SEHNR and FQNEAQ. This record comes from a study of response to subunit inactivated influenza vaccine (dated by TCRdb to between 2017 and 2018). Study-level background: To follow how T cells responded to a trivalent subunit inactivated influenza vaccine, the researchers relied on deep quantitative profiling of the T cell receptor repertoire. Here is what the overall study found, with its caveats: It was suggested by the authors that each seasonal influenza vaccination may recruit only a limited number of new T cells.

The library was obtained by RT-PCR. Instrument on record: Illumina HiSeq 2500. The public sequencing data were trimmed at Q25 with fastp and processed into clonotypes with MiXCR by TCRdb, which kept only in-frame beta chains. All rows with the same CDR3 protein become a single entry with the most common DNA and genes. In this sample the table shows 450,000 to 550,000 distinct CDR3 sequences, roughly 23% of which occur a single time. The ten largest clones take up approximately 2% of the sample. The sample consisted of CD4+ T cells sorted from PBMCs, taken 5 to 6 days after vaccination. This clonotype originated in a middle-aged man who received an inactivated influenza vaccine. Donor details come from another sample of the same person, matched by shared clones. The chain uses TRBV7-9 and TRBJ1-2; a confident D gene designation cannot be given. Read as DNA, the sequence is TGTGCCAGCAGCTTTCAGGACTATGGCTACACCTTC. It translates to CASSFQDYGYTF. Extended through the reference TRBV7-9 and TRBJ1-2 proteins, this CDR3 yields the full variable domain: DTGVSQNPRHKITKRGQNVTFRCDPISEHNRLYWYRQTLGQGPEFLTYFQNEAQLEKSRLLSDRFSAERPKGSFSTLEIQRTEQGDSAMYLCASSFQDYGYTFGSGTRLTVV.